These 26 T cell receptor beta chains share one sample of origin, sequenced in a study of T cells after yellow fever vaccination. TCRdb reanalysed the 5' RACE reads using MiXCR and keeps one entry per CDR3 protein. The top ten clones hold 2.5% of a sample with 100,000 to 150,000 distinct CDR3 sequences, more than 6% of them seen once. The source was CD4+ T cells sorted from PBMCs, collected 10 to 11 days after the first yellow fever vaccination. Every receptor here comes from a man between 18 and 29 years old who received the YFV17D yellow fever vaccine.

The table lists this clonotype with many counts. V usage is TRBV4-3 and J usage is TRBJ2-3, with 8 bases aligning to TRBD2. This CDR3 is 15 amino acids long. CDR1 and CDR2 (germline): LGHNA, YSLEER. V was clipped by 1 base and J by 1 base; unmatched bases: 1. The CDR3 protein is CASSQAGGGTDTQYF. CDR3 nucleotides: TGCGCCAGCAGCCAAGCGGGGGGGGGCACAGATACGCAGTATTTT.

On this clonotype: A much larger clonotype is one base distant, so this may be a read error. The V call is TRBV6-2 or TRBV6-3, the J call TRBJ1-1; D unresolved. The CDR3 contains 11 residues. Germline-derived CDR1 and CDR2 are MNHEY and SVGEGT. V dropped 5 bases and J dropped 4 bases, with 5 bases sitting between them. CDR3 loop: CASSDTTEAFF. CDR3 in DNA: TGTGCCAGCAGTGATACCACTGAAGCTTTCTTT.

This clonotype was detected many times. The chain has TRBV6-5 and TRBJ1-6, with 7 bases identical to TRBD1. The CDR3 has 15 residues. V gave up 0 bases and J gave up 9 bases; unmatched junction bases: 5. Germline values: CDR1 MNHEY, CDR2 SVGAGI. As DNA, the CDR3 is TGTGCCAGCAGTTACTCCGGAACAGGGGTTTCACCCCTCCACTTT. This translates into CASSYSGTGVSPLHF.

This clonotype was counted ten times or more. For the CDR3, the DNA is TGTGCCAGCAGCTTGCGATTGGGAGAGACCCAGTACTTC. It encodes CASSLRLGETQYF. V gene TRBV5-6 combines with J gene TRBJ2-5, with unresolved D. The CDR3 covers 13 residues. V was clipped by 1 base and J by 4 bases, with 8 bases between them. CDR1 is SGHDT and CDR2 is YYEEEE in the germline V gene.

The rearrangement uses TRBV16 and TRBJ2-7; 7 nucleotides align to TRBD1. Germline V CDR1 and CDR2: KGHSY, FQNENV. The CDR3 extends over 15 amino acids. After removal of 2 bases from V and 7 bases from J, the junction contained 11 bases not matched to a gene. CDR3 sequence reads: CASSQAGTDVGEQYV. The CDR3 DNA reads as TGTGCCAGCAGCCAAGCCGGGACAGATGTTGGGGAGCAGTACGTC.

The J gene is TRBJ1-5, the V gene TRBV18, with TRBD1 matching over 10 bases. V shed 4 bases and J 4 bases; nucleotides not matched to a gene: 4. There are 15 residues in the CDR3. Germline V gene data show CDR1 as KGHSH and CDR2 as LQKENI. The CDR3: CASSRGTGENQPQHF. For the CDR3, the DNA is TGTGCCAGCTCACGAGGGACAGGGGAGAATCAGCCCCAGCATTTT. Drawing the rest from reference TRBV18 and TRBJ1-5, the complete variable domain is NAGVMQNPRHLVRRRGQEARLRCSPMKGHSHVYWYRQLPEEGLKFMVYLQKENIIDESGMPKERFSAEFPKEGPSILRIQQVVRGDSAAYFCASSRGTGENQPQHFGDGTRLSIL.

In its sample, this clonotype was seen many times. The chain employs TRBV7-7 and TRBJ1-1; D may be TRBD1 (5 bases). Germline V gene data show CDR1 as SSHAT and CDR2 as FNYEAQ (reference sequence). V dropped 6 bases and J dropped 7 bases, with 15 bases sitting between them. The CDR3 covers 13 residues. The CDR3 here is CASSLDTRSEAFF. Here the CDR3 DNA reads TGTGCCAGCAGTTTGGACACCCGCAGTGAAGCTTTCTTT.

This clonotype was counted at least ten times. The genes are TRBV20-1 and TRBJ2-5; unclear D gene. Trimming left V 4 bases short and J 5 bases short, with 5 bases between. The germline gives CDR1 DFQATT, CDR2 SNEGSKA (reference sequence). The CDR3 totals 10 residues. CDR3 in amino acids: CSAKEETQYF. CDR3 nucleotides: TGCAGTGCTAAAGAGGAGACCCAGTACTTC.

This clonotype was observed at least ten times. The chain is built from TRBV7-2 and TRBJ2-4; TRBD1 aligns across 11 bases. J lost 8 bases, V lost 8 bases, and 8 bases had no gene match. This CDR3 has 14 amino acids. Germline loops: CDR1 SGHTA, CDR2 FQGNSA. The CDR3 bases are TGTGCCAGCGGCTCCGGGACAGGGGGATACATTCAGTACTTC. Its protein product is CASGSGTGGYIQYF.

V and J are TRBV24-1 and TRBJ1-5, with TRBD1 matching 8 bases. The CDR3 contains 14 residues. Trimming took 7 bases from V and 5 from J; bases not matched to a gene: 6. Germline V gene sequence: CDR1 KGHDR, CDR2 SFDVKD. The CDR3 DNA follows: TGTGCCACCAGCGACAGGGGTGCGGATCAGCCCCAGCATTTT. Its protein product is CATSDRGADQPQHF.

This clonotype was counted ten times or more. This chain joins TRBV4-2 and TRBJ2-3; 12 bases agree with TRBD2. The ends lost 3 bases at V and 2 bases at J; junction bases unmatched: 15. The CDR3 is 20 residues long. Germline CDR1 is LGHNA and CDR2 is YNFKEQ. The CDR3 DNA follows: TGTGCCAGCAGCCACGAACCCCTAGCGGGGGGGCCAACCGACACAGATACGCAGTATTTT. Its protein product is CASSHEPLAGGPTDTDTQYF.

In its sample, this clonotype was seen many times. V and J are TRBV5-1 and TRBJ2-3; tentative D call: TRBD1 (6 bases). This CDR3 comprises 14 residues. The V end was cut by 0 bases, the J end by 5 bases, with 10 bases between. The germline CDR1 and CDR2 sequences are SGHRS and YFSETQ. CDR3 DNA sequence: TGCGCCAGCAGCTTGGTAACACAGGGAGATACGCAGTATTTT. It yields the protein CASSLVTQGDTQYF.

In this sample, this clonotype turned up many times. CDR3 sequence reads: CASSLKGRRNGYTF. CDR3 nucleotide sequence: TGTGCCAGCAGCTTAAAGGGGCGACGGAATGGCTACACCTTC. The chain joins TRBV7-9 to TRBJ1-2, with D possibly matching TRBD1 (5 bases). CDR3 length: 14 residues. CDR1 and CDR2 from the germline V gene are SEHNR and FQNEAQ (reference sequence). Trimming removed 2 bases at V and 6 bases at J, with 13 bases between.

The chain uses TRBV6-2 or TRBV6-3 and TRBJ1-1; perhaps TRBD1 as D (6 bases). CDR1 and CDR2 (germline): MNHEY, SVGEGT. CDR3 length: 14 amino acids. V shed 4 bases and J shed 1 base, with 10 bases lying between them. CDR3 amino acids: CASSSPGQNTEAFF. For the CDR3, the DNA is TGTGCCAGCAGTTCTCCGGGACAGAACACTGAAGCTTTCTTT.

The chain recombines TRBV7-2 with TRBJ2-5; D is possibly TRBD1 (7 bases). CDR3 length: 14 amino acids. Trimming removed 5 bases from V and 5 bases from J, with 15 bases in between. CDR1 is SGHTA, CDR2 FQGNSA, per germline. CDR3 bases: TGTGCCAGCAGCAGAACAGGGGCGGGGGAGACCCAGTACTTC. It is translated as CASSRTGAGETQYF.

At least ten counts were recorded for this clonotype. CDR3 sequence (DNA): TGTGCCAGCTCACCAGATCTTGGCAACACCGGGGAGCTGTTTTTT. This codes for CASSPDLGNTGELFF. The chain carries TRBV18 and TRBJ2-2; D remains unclear. Germline V gene lookup returns CDR1 KGHSH and CDR2 LQKENI. The CDR3 loop spans 15 amino acids. V gave up 2 bases and J gave up 2 bases, with 9 bases separating them.

The V call is TRBV4-1, the J call TRBJ2-5, with D tentatively TRBD1 or TRBD2 (5 bases each). Trimming removed 3 bases at V and 1 base at J, with 15 bases between. Per germline, CDR1 MGHRA and CDR2 YSYEKL. The CDR3 is 16 amino acids. CDR3: CASSQGDPNPQETQYF. The CDR3 coding sequence is TGCGCCAGCAGCCAGGGGGACCCTAATCCCCAAGAGACCCAGTACTTC.

The table lists this clonotype with many counts. This rearrangement joins TRBV5-6 to TRBJ2-7; tentative D call: TRBD2 (5 bases). Trimming stripped 4 bases from V and 4 bases from J, with 18 bases between. Looked up from germline, CDR1 is SGHDT and CDR2 is YYEEEE. CDR3 length: 15 residues. CDR3 amino acids: CASSTGIRRAYEQYV. Here the CDR3 DNA reads TGTGCCAGCAGCACGGGGATCCGGCGGGCTTACGAGCAGTACGTC.

This clonotype was counted at least ten times. The gene calls are TRBV12-3 or TRBV12-4 and TRBJ2-3, with 10 bases fitting TRBD2. This CDR3 comprises 16 residues. The V and J ends lost 7 bases and 3 bases, in that order; junction bases with no gene match: 10. CDR3 in DNA: TGTGCCAGCAACCCTATAAGCGGGGGGGCTACAGATACGCAGTATTTT. It specifies CASNPISGGATDTQYF.

Ten or more counts support this clonotype. One end of the junction varies from germline; a read error may be responsible. This sequence joins TRBV5-1 and TRBJ2-5, with D unclear. In germline, CDR1 is SGHRS, CDR2 YFSETQ. CDR3 size: 13 residues. The CDR3 region is CASSFLSQEIQYF. For the CDR3, the DNA is TGCGCCAGCAGCTTCCTTAGTCAAGAGATCCAGTACTTC.

Worth noting for this clonotype: A much more abundant neighbour one base away suggests this may be a read error. This chain connects TRBV20-1 to TRBJ1-2; TRBD1 might be the D (5 bases). Trimming stripped 4 bases from V and 5 bases from J, with 14 bases between. Germline values: CDR1 DFQATT, CDR2 SNEGSKA (reference sequence). CDR3 length: 13 residues. The CDR3 coding sequence is TGCAGTGCTACGGGCAGGGTGGGTTATGGCTACACCTTC. It specifies CSATGRVGYGYTF.

There are many counts of this clonotype. The rearrangement links TRBV4-3 to TRBJ1-2, with D perhaps TRBD1 (6 bases). V was cut by 4 bases and J by 4 bases, with 10 bases left in between. Per the germline V gene, CDR1 is LGHNA and CDR2 is YSLEER. The length of the CDR3 is 13 residues. This chain's CDR3 is CASSLGQTYGYTF. CDR3 nucleotide sequence: TGCGCCAGCAGCCTAGGACAGACCTATGGCTACACCTTC.

This clonotype occurred many times. The chain has TRBV12-3 or TRBV12-4 and TRBJ1-6; D might be TRBD1 (5 bases). V gave up 1 base and J gave up 11 bases, with 12 bases separating them. The CDR3 is made up of 14 amino acids. CDR3 bases: TGTGCCAGCAGTTTAGAAGGGGTAGGGACACCCCTCCACTTT. Translating gives CASSLEGVGTPLHF.

This clonotype occurred many times. The gene calls are TRBV7-7 and TRBJ2-2; no clear D gene. The V and J ends lost 4 bases and 5 bases respectively, with 14 bases between them. The CDR3 runs to 15 residues. The germline V gene has CDR1 SSHAT and CDR2 FNYEAQ (reference sequence). The chain's CDR3 is CASSSSRSNTGELFF. The CDR3 region has the DNA TGTGCCAGCAGCTCCTCTCGGAGCAATACCGGGGAGCTGTTTTTT.

This clonotype was counted many times. This chain connects TRBV6-1 to TRBJ2-5; 8 nucleotides agree with TRBD2. CDR3 length equals 14 residues. From germline, CDR1 is MNHNS and CDR2 SASEGT. V shed 7 bases, J shed 5 bases, and the junction held 9 bases outside the gene matches. The CDR3 region is CASMWRGVAETQYF. CDR3 DNA: TGTGCCAGCATGTGGCGGGGGGTGGCGGAGACCCAGTACTTC.

This clonotype was detected only a few times. This chain connects TRBV9 to TRBJ1-1; D is unresolved. Germline loops: CDR1 SGDLS, CDR2 YYNGEE. The CDR3 length is 12 residues. With 0 bases removed from V and 3 bases from J, the gap between germline ends came to 3 bases. CDR3 residues: CASSVVHTEAFF. The DNA of the CDR3 is TGTGCCAGCAGCGTAGTACACACTGAAGCTTTCTTT.